This T cell receptor (beta chain) originates from a study of T cells and Merkel cell carcinoma outcomes. Clones were read by immunoSEQ multiplex PCR, and TCRdb kept only the in-frame ones, dropping some. The data show thousands of clones, approximately 81% seen once. V shed 2 bases and J shed 7 bases, with 15 bases lying between them. CDR3 length: 14 amino acids. Germline values: CDR1 SGHRS, CDR2 YFSETQ. The rearrangement joins TRBV5-1 to TRBJ2-5; D is ambiguous. Sequencing input: tumor tissue from Merkel cell carcinoma. This TCR was sampled from a human donor with Merkel cell carcinoma. The CDR3 protein is CASSFTGPEVTQYF. The CDR3 DNA sequence: TGCGCCAGCAGCTTTACCGGGCCCGAGGTGACCCAGTACTTC.